This T cell receptor beta chain comes out of a study of T-cell reconstitution after alpha-beta-depleted transplantation in children. General study findings and limits: There were reportedly several hundred expanded graft clones from which alpha-beta T cells came about two months after transplant.

TCRbeta library construction was performed incorporating unique molecular identifiers. TCRdb itself ran the PCR reads through MiXCR, one entry per CDR3 protein. The table includes almost 250,000 distinct CDR3 sequences, around 25% detected once. Points on this clonotype: Its antigen is not known.

Trimming pared 4 bases from V and 1 base from J, leaving 4 bases between. Germline-derived CDR1 and CDR2 are SGHTA and FQGNSA. This CDR3 has 12 residues. The sequence derives from a girl aged 2-10 years with Fanconi anemia, due to receive a stem cell transplant. This chain links TRBV7-2 with TRBJ2-5; D is unclear. Specimen: PBMCs, collected before TCRalphabeta/CD19-depleted stem cell transplant. The CDR3: CASSSGQETQYF. Here the CDR3 DNA reads TGTGCCAGCAGCTCCGGCCAAGAGACCCAGTACTTC.